Listed here are 19 T cell receptor beta chains from one sample, sequenced in a study of shared clonotypes between healthy human individuals (dated by TCRdb to between 2020 and 2021). The method was the immunoSEQ multiplex PCR assay. The immuneACCESS repertoire file appears here via TCRdb, limited to in-frame rearrangements. These files lack a portion of the clones; in checked studies, under half of the deficit traces to unresolved V genes, and the cause of the others is not known. This sample has 2 million to 2.5 million clones in its table, and approximately 95% of those were observed once. The ten most abundant clones make up 0.1% to 0.15% of the sample. The sequenced sample consisted of naive CD4+ T cells sorted from blood. Per the publication, the cell subset or site label means: CD45RA+ positively selected. These receptor sequences come from a man between 18 and 29 years old in good health.

The chain uses TRBV10-3 and TRBJ1-2; D is undetermined. V was pared by 6 bases and J by 1 base, with 6 bases between. The CDR3 extends over 12 amino acids. CDR1 is ENHRY and CDR2 is SYGVKD in the germline V gene. The CDR3 nucleotides read TGTGCCATCAGCCAGGATAACTATGGCTACACCTTC. Its protein is CAISQDNYGYTF.

The rearrangement uses TRBV6-5 and TRBJ2-5; the D gene is possibly TRBD2 (5 bases). CDR3 length: 14 residues. From germline, CDR1 is MNHEY and CDR2 SVGAGI. Trimming left V 6 bases short and J 6 bases short, with 17 bases between. The CDR3 region has the DNA TGTGCCAGCAGAACACTAGGAGTTCTGAAGACCCAGTACTTC. Translation gives CASRTLGVLKTQYF.

In this sample, this clone turned up once. The chain joins TRBV19 to TRBJ1-2; the match to TRBD1 covers 9 bases. Germline CDR1 reads LNHDA; CDR2 reads SQIVND (reference sequence). CDR3 length: 15 amino acids. V trimming: 1 base; J trimming: 4 bases; junction bases outside the gene matches: 4. CDR3 in amino acids: CASSIGTGVSYGYTF. DNA for the CDR3: TGTGCCAGTAGTATAGGGACAGGGGTCAGCTATGGCTACACCTTC.

The chain combines TRBV28 with TRBJ2-5; 12 bases line up with TRBD2. CDR1 is MDHEN, CDR2 SYDVKM, per germline. Trimming cost V 5 bases and J 2 bases; bases outside gene matches: 9. CDR3 length: 17 residues. The CDR3 region is CASSPFSLAGGQETQYF. The CDR3 DNA reads as TGTGCCAGCAGTCCCTTTTCACTAGCGGGGGGACAAGAGACCCAGTACTTC.

The chain recombines TRBV30 with TRBJ2-1, with 8 bases lining up with TRBD1. The CDR3 length is 16 residues. Per germline, CDR1 GTSNPN and CDR2 SVGIG (reference sequence). The junction had 8 bases not matched to a gene; V was cut back by 2 bases and J by 2 bases. CDR3 in DNA: TGTGCCTGGAGTTTCCGGGACAGGCTGACCTACAATGAGCAGTTCTTC. Protein: CAWSFRDRLTYNEQFF.

This chain links TRBV11-3 with TRBJ1-2; D uncertain. Trimming removed 2 bases from V and 8 bases from J, with 12 bases in between. The CDR3 loop spans 13 amino acids. Germline V lookup: CDR1 SGHNT, CDR2 YENEEA. CDR3 loop: CASSLTLQKGYTF. CDR3 nucleotide sequence: TGTGCCAGCAGCTTAACTCTCCAGAAGGGCTACACCTTC.

The V gene is TRBV6-1, the J gene TRBJ1-2; 7 bases map to TRBD1. The CDR3 has 15 residues. V gave up 0 bases and J gave up 4 bases; unmatched junction bases: 5. Germline loops: CDR1 MNHNS, CDR2 SASEGT. The CDR3 bases are TGTGCCAGCAGTGAAGCCAGGAGGGACAGCTATGGCTACACCTTC. It specifies CASSEARRDSYGYTF.

This chain joins TRBV5-6 and TRBJ2-7; D unclear. The V gene's germline CDR1 is SGHDT and CDR2 YYEEEE. V was clipped by 0 bases and J by 4 bases, with 11 bases between them. This CDR3 is built from 14 residues. CDR3 sequence (DNA): TGTGCCAGCAGCTTGGGGCCGCCAGAATACGAGCAGTACTTC. Translated: CASSLGPPEYEQYF.

The chain has TRBV9 and TRBJ2-5, with 11 bases fitting TRBD1. The ends lost 0 bases at V and 5 bases at J; junction bases unmatched: 3. Per the germline V gene, CDR1 is SGDLS and CDR2 is YYNGEE. The CDR3 covers 15 residues. The CDR3 DNA is TGTGCCAGCAGCGTAGGGACAGGGGGCCGTGAGACCCAGTACTTC. Its translation is CASSVGTGGRETQYF. Variable domain in full (rest from reference TRBV9 and TRBJ2-5): DSGVTQTPKHLITATGQRVTLRCSPRSGDLSVYWYQQSLDQGLQFLIQYYNGEERAKGNILERFSAQQFPDLHSELNLSSLELGDSALYFCASSVGTGGRETQYFGPGTRLLVL.

The chain has TRBV2 and TRBJ1-2; the match to TRBD1 covers 9 bases. The V gene's germline CDR1 is SNHLY and CDR2 FYNNEI. J lost 7 bases, V lost 1 base, and 7 bases had no gene match. The length of the CDR3 is 15 residues. CDR3 coding DNA: TGTGCCAGCAGTGAAGAGGGGACAGGGAGGATTGGCTACACCTTC. Translated, it gives CASSEEGTGRIGYTF.

This chain uses TRBV10-3 with TRBJ2-7, with a weak D call TRBD1 (6 bases). In germline, CDR1 is ENHRY, CDR2 SYGVKD. This CDR3 region has 13 residues. V shed 7 bases and J shed 3 bases, with 13 bases lying between them. CDR3 residues: CAITAGADYEQYF. In nucleotides, the CDR3 is TGTGCCATCACGGCAGGGGCAGACTACGAGCAGTACTTC.

V usage is TRBV2 and J usage is TRBJ2-7; tentative D call: TRBD1 (5 bases). Trimming pared 6 bases from V and 6 bases from J, leaving 15 bases between. The CDR3 has 13 amino acids. The V gene's germline CDR1 is SNHLY and CDR2 FYNNEI. CDR3 protein: CASRLLQGSEQYF. In DNA form, the CDR3 reads TGTGCCAGCAGACTACTTCAGGGTTCCGAGCAGTACTTC.

This clone was observed a few times. In DNA, the CDR3 is TGTGCCAGCATGGACAGAAAGTATGGCTACACCTTC. This translates into CASMDRKYGYTF. The chain links TRBV28 to TRBJ1-2; maybe TRBD1 (6 bases). Germline CDR1 is MDHEN and CDR2 is SYDVKM. The V end was cut by 7 bases, the J end by 5 bases, with 11 bases between. The CDR3 spans 12 residues.

The chain joins TRBV28 to TRBJ2-7, with a tentative D call TRBD1 (5 bases). Germline loops: CDR1 MDHEN, CDR2 SYDVKM. This CDR3 spans 14 amino acids. The V end was cut by 3 bases, the J end by 1 base, with 10 bases between. CDR3 in amino acids: CASSFGAGSYEQYF. As DNA, the CDR3 is TGTGCCAGCAGTTTTGGGGCAGGGTCCTACGAGCAGTACTTC. Combining the CDR3 with reference TRBV28 and TRBJ2-7 gives the whole variable domain DVKVTQSSRYLVKRTGEKVFLECVQDMDHENMFWYRQDPGLGLRLIYFSYDVKMKEKGDIPEGYSVSREKKERFSLILESASTNQTSMYLCASSFGAGSYEQYFGPGTRLTVT.

The chain joins TRBV6-5 to TRBJ1-2; maybe TRBD1 (6 bases). The CDR3 covers 11 residues. Between the trimmed V and J ends, which lost 2 bases and 12 bases, there was a span of 10 bases. The germline V gene has CDR1 MNHEY and CDR2 SVGAGI. Written as DNA, the CDR3 is TGTGCCAGCAGTTACAGGGGGACTGACACCTTC. It codes for CASSYRGTDTF.

CDR3 residues: CASSPGPGDSYGYTF. DNA for the CDR3: TGTGCCAGCTCACCCGGACCCGGGGACAGCTATGGCTACACCTTC. The chain joins TRBV18 to TRBJ1-2; 7 positions match TRBD1. The ends lost 3 bases at V and 4 bases at J; junction bases unmatched: 8. CDR3 length equals 15 residues. Germline V gene sequence: CDR1 KGHSH, CDR2 LQKENI.

J is TRBJ1-5 and V is TRBV7-2; no clear D gene. The germline gives CDR1 SGHTA, CDR2 FQGNSA. The CDR3 runs to 12 residues. V was clipped by 5 bases and J by 1 base, with 3 bases between them. The DNA of the CDR3 is TGTGCCAGCAGCCACAGCAATCAGCCCCAGCATTTT. Protein product: CASSHSNQPQHF.

The V call is TRBV7-8, the J call TRBJ2-1, with TRBD2 matching 13 bases. Per the germline V gene, CDR1 is SGHVS and CDR2 is FQNEAQ. The V and J ends lost 5 bases and 9 bases, in that order; junction bases with no gene match: 4. This CDR3 spans 14 amino acids. CDR3 protein: CASSGLAGVGEQFF. The DNA for the CDR3 is TGTGCCAGCAGCGGACTAGCGGGAGTGGGTGAGCAGTTCTTC.

V is TRBV6-5 and J is TRBJ1-1; 8 bases are shared with TRBD1. Germline V lookup: CDR1 MNHEY, CDR2 SVGAGI. There are 14 residues in the CDR3. The junction had 4 bases not matched to a gene; V was cut back by 6 bases and J by 1 base. CDR3 amino acids: CASRPQGENTEAFF. The CDR3 bases are TGTGCCAGCAGACCACAGGGGGAGAACACTGAAGCTTTCTTT.